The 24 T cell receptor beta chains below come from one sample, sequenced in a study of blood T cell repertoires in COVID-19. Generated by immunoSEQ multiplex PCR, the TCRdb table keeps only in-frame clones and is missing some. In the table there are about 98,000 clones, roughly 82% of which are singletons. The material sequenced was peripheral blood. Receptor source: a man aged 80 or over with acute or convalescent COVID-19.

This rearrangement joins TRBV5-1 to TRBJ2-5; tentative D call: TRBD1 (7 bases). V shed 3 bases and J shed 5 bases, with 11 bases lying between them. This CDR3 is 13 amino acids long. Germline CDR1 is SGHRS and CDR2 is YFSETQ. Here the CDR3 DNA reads TGCGCCAGCAGCTGGAGGGGGCCGGAGACCCAGTACTTC. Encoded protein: CASSWRGPETQYF.

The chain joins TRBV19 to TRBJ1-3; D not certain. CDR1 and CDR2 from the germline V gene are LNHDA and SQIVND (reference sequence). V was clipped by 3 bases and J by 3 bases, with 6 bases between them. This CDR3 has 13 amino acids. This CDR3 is CASSMRDGNTIYF. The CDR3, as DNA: TGTGCCAGTAGTATGAGGGATGGAAACACCATATATTTT. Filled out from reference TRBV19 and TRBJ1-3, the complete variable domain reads DGGITQSPKYLFRKEGQNVTLSCEQNLNHDAMYWYRQDPGQGLRLIYYSQIVNDFQKGDIAEGYSVSREKKESFPLTVTSAQKNPTAFYLCASSMRDGNTIYFGEGSWLTVV.

The CDR3 sequence is CASSPYRPGNTIYF. CDR3 nucleotides: TGTGCCAGCAGTCCCTATCGGCCGGGTAACACCATATATTTT. This chain uses TRBV28 with TRBJ1-3; D is ambiguous. The germline gives CDR1 MDHEN, CDR2 SYDVKM. The CDR3 is made up of 14 amino acids. Between the trimmed V and J ends, which lost 5 bases and 7 bases, there was a span of 15 bases.

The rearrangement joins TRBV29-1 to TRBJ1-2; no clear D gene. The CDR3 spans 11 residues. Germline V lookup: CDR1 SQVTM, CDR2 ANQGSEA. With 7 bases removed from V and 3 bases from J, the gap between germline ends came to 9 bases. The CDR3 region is CSGGADYGYTF. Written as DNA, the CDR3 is TGCAGCGGAGGAGCGGACTATGGCTACACCTTC.

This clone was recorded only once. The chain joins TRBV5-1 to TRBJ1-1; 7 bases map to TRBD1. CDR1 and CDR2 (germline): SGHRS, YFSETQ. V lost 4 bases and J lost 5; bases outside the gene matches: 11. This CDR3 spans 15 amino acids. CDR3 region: CASSPDPNRGTEAFF. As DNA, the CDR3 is TGCGCCAGCAGCCCGGACCCGAACAGGGGAACTGAAGCTTTCTTT.

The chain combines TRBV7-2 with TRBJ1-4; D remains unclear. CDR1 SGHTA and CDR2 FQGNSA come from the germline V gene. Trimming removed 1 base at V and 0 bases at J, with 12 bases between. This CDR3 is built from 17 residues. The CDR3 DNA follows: TGTGCCAGCAGCTTAGGGCCCCCAGTTGCAACTAATGAAAAACTGTTTTTT. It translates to CASSLGPPVATNEKLFF.

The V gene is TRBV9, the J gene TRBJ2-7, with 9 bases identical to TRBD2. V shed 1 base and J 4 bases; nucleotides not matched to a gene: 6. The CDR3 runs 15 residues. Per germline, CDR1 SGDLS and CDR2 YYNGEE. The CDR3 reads CASSVQAGGGYEQYF. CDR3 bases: TGTGCCAGCAGCGTACAAGCGGGGGGCGGATACGAGCAGTACTTC.

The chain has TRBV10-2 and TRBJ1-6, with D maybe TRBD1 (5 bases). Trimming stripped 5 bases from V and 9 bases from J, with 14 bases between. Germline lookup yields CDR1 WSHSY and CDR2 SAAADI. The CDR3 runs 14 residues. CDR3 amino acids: CASSNRGGSSPLHF. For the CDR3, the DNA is TGCGCCAGCAGTAATCGGGGGGGATCTTCACCCCTCCACTTT.

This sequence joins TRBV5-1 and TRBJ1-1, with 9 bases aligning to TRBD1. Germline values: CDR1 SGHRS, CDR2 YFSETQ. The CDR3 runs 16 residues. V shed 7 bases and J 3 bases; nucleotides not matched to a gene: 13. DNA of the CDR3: TGCGCCAGCTCCTACCTGGGGGGACAGGGTGACACTGAAGCTTTCTTT. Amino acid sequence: CASSYLGGQGDTEAFF.

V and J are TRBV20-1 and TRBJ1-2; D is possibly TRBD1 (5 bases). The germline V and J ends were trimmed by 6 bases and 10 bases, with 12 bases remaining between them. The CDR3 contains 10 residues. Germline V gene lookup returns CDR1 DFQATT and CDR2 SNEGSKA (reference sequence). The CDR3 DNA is TGCAGTGCAGAGGACACGGACTACACCTTC. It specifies CSAEDTDYTF.

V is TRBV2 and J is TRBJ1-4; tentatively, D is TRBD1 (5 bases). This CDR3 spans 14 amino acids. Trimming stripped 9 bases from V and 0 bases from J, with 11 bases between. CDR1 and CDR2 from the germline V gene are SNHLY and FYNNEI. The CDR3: CASLTAATNEKLFF. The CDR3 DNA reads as TGTGCCAGTTTGACAGCAGCAACTAATGAAAAACTGTTTTTT.

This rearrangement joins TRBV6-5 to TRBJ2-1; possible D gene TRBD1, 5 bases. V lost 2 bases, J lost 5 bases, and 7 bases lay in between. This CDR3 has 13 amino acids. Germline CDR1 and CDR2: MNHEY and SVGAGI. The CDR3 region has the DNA TGTGCCAGCAGTTACCTCAGGGACAATGAGCAGTTCTTC. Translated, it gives CASSYLRDNEQFF.

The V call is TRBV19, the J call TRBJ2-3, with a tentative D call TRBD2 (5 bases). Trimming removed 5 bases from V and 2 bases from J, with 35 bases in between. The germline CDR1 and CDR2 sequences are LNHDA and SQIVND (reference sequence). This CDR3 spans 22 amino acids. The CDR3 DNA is TGTGCCAGTAGTCTCCTTTTTGCGGGTAATCCGAAAAGCTCGACCAACACAGATACGCAGTATTTT. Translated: CASSLLFAGNPKSSTNTDTQYF. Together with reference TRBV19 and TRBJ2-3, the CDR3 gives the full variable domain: DGGITQSPKYLFRKEGQNVTLSCEQNLNHDAMYWYRQDPGQGLRLIYYSQIVNDFQKGDIAEGYSVSREKKESFPLTVTSAQKNPTAFYLCASSLLFAGNPKSSTNTDTQYFGPGTRLTVL.

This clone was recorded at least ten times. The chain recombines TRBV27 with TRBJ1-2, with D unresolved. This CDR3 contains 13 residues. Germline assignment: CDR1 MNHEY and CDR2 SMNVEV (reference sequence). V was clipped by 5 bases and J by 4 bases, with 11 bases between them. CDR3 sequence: CASSASRGYGYTF. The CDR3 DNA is TGTGCCAGCAGTGCGTCGCGGGGCTATGGCTACACCTTC.

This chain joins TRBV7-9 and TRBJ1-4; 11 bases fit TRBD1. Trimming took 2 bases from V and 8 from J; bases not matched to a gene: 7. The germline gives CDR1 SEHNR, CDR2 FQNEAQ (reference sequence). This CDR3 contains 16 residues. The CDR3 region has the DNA TGTGCCAGCAGCTTATTCACCGGGACAGGGGGGGAAAAACTGTTTTTT. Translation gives CASSLFTGTGGEKLFF.

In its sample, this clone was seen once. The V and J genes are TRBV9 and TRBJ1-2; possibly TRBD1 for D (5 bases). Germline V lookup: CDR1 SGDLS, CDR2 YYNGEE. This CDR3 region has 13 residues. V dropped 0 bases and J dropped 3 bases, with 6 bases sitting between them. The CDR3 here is CASSVGRDYGYTF. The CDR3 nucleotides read TGTGCCAGCAGCGTAGGCAGGGACTATGGCTACACCTTC.

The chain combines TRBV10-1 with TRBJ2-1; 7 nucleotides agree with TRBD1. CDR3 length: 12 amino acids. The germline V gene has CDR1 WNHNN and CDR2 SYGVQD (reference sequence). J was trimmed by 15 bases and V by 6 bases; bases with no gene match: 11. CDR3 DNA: TGCGCCAGCAGCGAGGGGGCGTCAGGAATGTTCTTC. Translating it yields CASSEGASGMFF.

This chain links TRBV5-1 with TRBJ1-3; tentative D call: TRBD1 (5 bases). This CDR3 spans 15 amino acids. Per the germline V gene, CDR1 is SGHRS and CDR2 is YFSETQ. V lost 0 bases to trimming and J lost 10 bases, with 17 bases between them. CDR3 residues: CASSLGTPQVGTIYF. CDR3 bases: TGCGCCAGCAGCTTGGGGACACCGCAAGTAGGGACCATATATTTT.

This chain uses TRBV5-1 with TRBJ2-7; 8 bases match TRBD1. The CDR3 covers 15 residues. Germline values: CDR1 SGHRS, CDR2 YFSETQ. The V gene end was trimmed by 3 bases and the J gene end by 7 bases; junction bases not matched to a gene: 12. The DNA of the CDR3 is TGCGCCAGCAGCTCCTACCCCCTACAGGGGGTAGAGCAGTACTTC. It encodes CASSSYPLQGVEQYF.

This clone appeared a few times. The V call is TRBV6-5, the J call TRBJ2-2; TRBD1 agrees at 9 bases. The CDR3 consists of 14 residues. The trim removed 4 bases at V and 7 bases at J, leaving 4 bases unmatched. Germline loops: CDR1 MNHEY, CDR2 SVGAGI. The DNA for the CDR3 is TGTGCCAGCAGTTCCGGGACAGGGTACGGGGAGCTGTTTTTT. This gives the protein CASSSGTGYGELFF.

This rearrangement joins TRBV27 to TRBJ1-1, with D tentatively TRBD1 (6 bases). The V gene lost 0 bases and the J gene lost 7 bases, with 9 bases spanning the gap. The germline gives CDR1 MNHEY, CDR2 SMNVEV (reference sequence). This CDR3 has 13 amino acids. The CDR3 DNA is TGTGCCAGCAGTTTATCGGTAGGGGGTGAAGCTTTCTTT. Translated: CASSLSVGGEAFF.

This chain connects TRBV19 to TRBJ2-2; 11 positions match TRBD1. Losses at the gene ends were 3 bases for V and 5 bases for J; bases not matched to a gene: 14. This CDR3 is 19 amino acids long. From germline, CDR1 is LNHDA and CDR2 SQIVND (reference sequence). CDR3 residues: CASSMDRGLSGTATGELFF. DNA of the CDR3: TGTGCCAGTAGTATGGACAGGGGGCTTAGCGGGACGGCGACCGGGGAGCTGTTTTTT.

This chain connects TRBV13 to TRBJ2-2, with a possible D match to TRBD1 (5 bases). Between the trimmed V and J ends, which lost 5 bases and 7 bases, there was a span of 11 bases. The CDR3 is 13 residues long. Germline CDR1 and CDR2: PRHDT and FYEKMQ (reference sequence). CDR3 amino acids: CASSPLTGGELFF. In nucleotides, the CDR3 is TGTGCCAGCAGCCCCCTTACAGGCGGGGAGCTGTTTTTT. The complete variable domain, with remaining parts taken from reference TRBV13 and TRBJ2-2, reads AAGVIQSPRHLIKEKRETATLKCYPIPRHDTVYWYQQGPGQDPQFLISFYEKMQSDKGSIPDRFSAQQFSDYHSELNMSSLELGDSALYFCASSPLTGGELFFGEGSRLTVL.

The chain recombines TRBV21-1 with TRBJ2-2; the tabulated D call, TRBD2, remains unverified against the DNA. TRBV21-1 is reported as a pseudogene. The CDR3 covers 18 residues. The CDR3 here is CASSKGYLEGQRTGELFF. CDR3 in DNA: TGTGCCAGCAGCAAAGGGTATTTGGAGGGGCAACGAACCGGGGAGCTGTTTTTT.